Listed here are 30 T cell receptor beta chains from one sample, sequenced in a study of OX40 agonist ivuxolimab in advanced cancers. The method was the immunoSEQ multiplex PCR assay. Not all clones reach the TCRdb copy of this immuneACCESS table, which keeps in-frame sequences only. Checked studies attribute under half of the gap to unresolved V genes and leave the rest unexplained. The sample data list 74,000 or so clones, and more than 70% of these were observed just once. The ten largest clones capture roughly 2.2% of the sample. The material sequenced was CD4+ or CD8+ T cells sorted from blood, taken in a trial of the OX40 agonist ivuxolimab. The origin of the receptors is an adult with an advanced solid tumor such as melanoma, head and neck, liver or kidney cancer.

The chain uses TRBV18 and TRBJ1-3; D not resolved. The CDR3 covers 16 residues. Per germline, CDR1 KGHSH and CDR2 LQKENI. Trimming stripped 4 bases from V and 2 bases from J, with 15 bases between. This CDR3 reads CASSLTKERAGNTIYF. The CDR3 coding sequence is TGTGCCAGCTCACTCACCAAGGAAAGAGCTGGAAACACCATATATTTT.

V is TRBV14 and J is TRBJ2-1; 11 positions agree with TRBD2. The CDR3 length is 18 residues. V lost 1 base, J lost 8 bases, and 13 bases stayed unmatched. From germline, CDR1 is SGHDN and CDR2 FVKESK. CDR3 region: CASSQAQGRLAGGDEQFF. The DNA for the CDR3 is TGTGCCAGCAGCCAAGCCCAGGGGAGGCTAGCGGGGGGAGATGAGCAGTTCTTC.

This chain connects TRBV11-1 to TRBJ2-1, with D possibly called TRBD1 or TRBD2 (5 bases each). Looked up from germline, CDR1 is SGHAT and CDR2 is FQDESV (reference sequence). The V end was cut by 3 bases, the J end by 4 bases, with 16 bases between. CDR3 length: 16 amino acids. The CDR3 DNA reads TGTGCCAGCAGCTTTTGGCAGGGTACGGGGTACAATGAGCAGTTCTTC. It specifies CASSFWQGTGYNEQFF. The variable domain in full, with the rest retrieved from reference TRBV11-1 and TRBJ2-1, is EAEVAQSPRYKITEKSQAVAFWCDPISGHATLYWYRQILGQGPELLVQFQDESVVDDSQLPKDRFSAERLKGVDSTLKIQPAELGDSAMYLCASSFWQGTGYNEQFFGPGTRLTVL.

A few counts support this clone. The V and J genes are TRBV6-1 and TRBJ1-6, with D hard to call. The CDR3 sequence is 14 residues long. The V and J ends lost 9 bases and 9 bases respectively, with 18 bases between them. Germline loops: CDR1 MNHNS, CDR2 SASEGT. The chain's CDR3 is CASLNGVSASPLHF. The CDR3, as DNA: TGTGCCAGTTTAAATGGGGTATCGGCTTCACCCCTCCACTTT.

This clone was detected a few times. The chain has TRBV6-5 and TRBJ2-5; no reliable D call. This CDR3 region has 15 residues. Trimming stripped 2 bases from V and 0 bases from J, with 10 bases between. Germline V gives CDR1 MNHEY, CDR2 SVGAGI. The CDR3 bases are TGTGCCAGCAGTTACCGTTCAATAAACCAAGAGACCCAGTACTTC. It encodes CASSYRSINQETQYF.

The V gene is TRBV5-4, the J gene TRBJ2-2; 10 bases are a match to TRBD2. J was trimmed by 1 base and V by 4 bases; bases with no gene match: 4. CDR1 is SGHNT, CDR2 YYREEE, per germline (reference sequence). This CDR3 region has 16 residues. The CDR3 DNA follows: TGTGCCAGCAGCGCCTTAGCGGGGGGGAACACCGGGGAGCTGTTTTTT. It codes for CASSALAGGNTGELFF.

V is TRBV6-1 and J is TRBJ2-7; 10 nucleotides agree with TRBD1. CDR3 length: 14 amino acids. Per the germline V gene, CDR1 is MNHNS and CDR2 is SASEGT. Trimming cost V 5 bases and J 2 bases; bases outside gene matches: 3. The CDR3 protein is CASSIGQGAYEQYF. The CDR3 DNA is TGTGCCAGCAGTATCGGACAGGGGGCCTACGAGCAGTACTTC.

This clone was detected a few times. The chain employs TRBV28 and TRBJ1-2, with D uncertain. The CDR3 covers 15 residues. CDR1 MDHEN and CDR2 SYDVKM come from the germline V gene. Trimming removed 2 bases from V and 4 bases from J, with 14 bases in between. CDR3 bases: TGTGCCAGCAGTTTAGCACAGATCTTATCCTATGGCTACACCTTC. It specifies CASSLAQILSYGYTF.

This clone appeared a single time. The chain employs TRBV7-9 and TRBJ2-5; D gene ambiguous. The CDR3 covers 15 residues. V lost 1 base, J lost 1 base, and 10 bases lay in between. Germline assignment: CDR1 SEHNR and CDR2 FQNEAQ (reference sequence). The CDR3 sequence: CASSLEARVQETQYF. Here the CDR3 DNA reads TGTGCCAGCAGCTTAGAAGCTAGGGTCCAAGAGACCCAGTACTTC.

CDR3 loop: CAWSSTYPGWDGYTF. As DNA, the CDR3 is TGTGCCTGGAGTTCCACGTACCCAGGGTGGGATGGCTACACCTTC. The chain couples TRBV30 to TRBJ1-2; tentatively, D is TRBD1 (5 bases). The germline V gene has CDR1 GTSNPN and CDR2 SVGIG (reference sequence). The CDR3 spans 15 residues. Deletions cut 2 bases from V and 6 bases from J, with 19 bases between. Together with reference TRBV30 and TRBJ1-2, the CDR3 gives the full variable domain: SQTIHQWPATLVQPVGSPLSLECTVEGTSNPNLYWYRQAAGRGLQLLFYSVGIGQISSEVPQNLSASRPQDRQFILSSKKLLLSDSGFYLCAWSSTYPGWDGYTFGSGTRLTVV.

J is TRBJ2-1 and V is TRBV30, with TRBD1 identical over 8 bases. Unmatched junction bases numbered 2, after V lost 2 bases and J lost 5 bases. This CDR3 is 13 amino acids long. Germline CDR1 reads GTSNPN; CDR2 reads SVGIG (reference sequence). The CDR3 reads CAWSRGQDNEQFF. The CDR3 coding sequence is TGTGCCTGGAGTCGGGGACAGGACAATGAGCAGTTCTTC.

The CDR3 region has the DNA TGTGCCAGCAGCTCCCTCGGGACTGGCGGCAATGAGCAGTTCTTC. Its translation is CASSSLGTGGNEQFF. This chain uses TRBV11-3 with TRBJ2-1; TRBD2 is a possible D gene (6 bases). The CDR3 is 15 residues long. The germline gives CDR1 SGHNT, CDR2 YENEEA. Trimming removed 4 bases at V and 6 bases at J, with 16 bases between.

The chain uses TRBV6-6 and TRBJ1-2; tentatively, D is TRBD1 (5 bases). This CDR3 contains 14 residues. V was pared by 6 bases and J by 8 bases, with 19 bases between. The germline CDR1 and CDR2 sequences are MNHNY and SVGAGI (reference sequence). CDR3 residues: CASSLPDHGGGYTF. The CDR3, as DNA: TGTGCCAGCAGCCTACCCGACCACGGGGGAGGCTACACCTTC.

The chain recombines TRBV30 with TRBJ2-7; possible D gene TRBD1, 6 bases. Germline CDR1 reads GTSNPN; CDR2 reads SVGIG (reference sequence). Trimming pared 8 bases from V and 4 bases from J, leaving 15 bases between. This CDR3 has 12 residues. CDR3 bases: TGTGCCGCGACAGGTTCGGGATACGAGCAGTACTTC. The encoded protein is CAATGSGYEQYF.

The rearrangement uses TRBV19 and TRBJ2-7; D tentatively reads TRBD1 or TRBD2 (5 bases each). The CDR3 has 13 amino acids. V was pared by 6 bases and J by 4 bases, with 13 bases between. From germline, CDR1 is LNHDA and CDR2 SQIVND (reference sequence). The CDR3 region has the DNA TGTGCCAGTAGCCTCTCAGAGGGGTACGAGCAGTACTTC. It yields the protein CASSLSEGYEQYF.

J is TRBJ1-1 and V is TRBV5-1, with 7 bases that match TRBD1. The CDR3 has 14 amino acids. CDR1 is SGHRS, CDR2 YFSETQ, per germline. After removal of 0 bases from V and 3 bases from J, the junction contained 2 bases not matched to a gene. The CDR3 loop is CASSLAGQDTEAFF. The CDR3 bases are TGCGCCAGCAGCTTGGCCGGACAGGACACTGAAGCTTTCTTT.

This rearrangement joins TRBV6-5 to TRBJ2-3; no clear D. V was pared by 4 bases and J by 6 bases, with 11 bases between. The CDR3 has 13 residues. CDR1 and CDR2 from the germline V gene are MNHEY and SVGAGI. This chain's CDR3 is CASSFLYADTQYF. The CDR3 DNA reads TGTGCCAGCAGTTTCCTCTATGCCGATACGCAGTATTTT.

The chain couples TRBV6-1 to TRBJ2-7; a possible D gene is TRBD2 (5 bases). V was cut by 4 bases and J by 1 base, with 11 bases left in between. The germline CDR1 and CDR2 sequences are MNHNS and SASEGT. CDR3 length equals 14 residues. Here the CDR3 reads CASSANRGSYEQYF. The CDR3 DNA reads TGTGCCAGCAGTGCGAATCGGGGTTCCTACGAGCAGTACTTC.

The chain recombines TRBV18 with TRBJ2-1; 7 nucleotides line up with TRBD1. The CDR3 contains 14 residues. Trimming removed 2 bases from V and 4 bases from J; junction bases left unmatched: 2. The germline CDR1 and CDR2 sequences are KGHSH and LQKENI. CDR3 region: CASSPLGQYNEQFF. Written as DNA, the CDR3 is TGTGCCAGCTCACCATTGGGACAGTACAATGAGCAGTTCTTC.

The V call is TRBV10-3, the J call TRBJ1-4; TRBD1 agrees at 7 bases. The CDR3 length is 14 residues. V dropped 2 bases and J dropped 7; count of bases not matched to a gene: 4. Per the germline V gene, CDR1 is ENHRY and CDR2 is SYGVKD. In DNA, the CDR3 is TGTGCCATCAGTGAGGACAGGGTTATTGAAAAACTGTTTTTT. The encoded protein is CAISEDRVIEKLFF.

The chain couples TRBV6-1 to TRBJ2-7; 8 bases line up with TRBD2. This CDR3 is 14 amino acids long. Germline CDR1 is MNHNS and CDR2 is SASEGT. The trim removed 4 bases at V and 5 bases at J, leaving 7 bases unmatched. The DNA for the CDR3 is TGTGCCAGCAGTGTGGTGGCGGGGGGCGACGAGCAGTACTTC. This gives the protein CASSVVAGGDEQYF.

This clone appeared once. This chain connects TRBV19 to TRBJ1-1; 8 bases are a match to TRBD1. V lost 7 bases, J lost 6 bases, and 7 bases stayed unmatched. Germline lookup yields CDR1 LNHDA and CDR2 SQIVND (reference sequence). This CDR3 spans 13 amino acids. The CDR3 is CASKGTGASEAFF. The CDR3 region has the DNA TGTGCCAGTAAGGGGACAGGAGCCTCTGAAGCTTTCTTT.

This chain connects TRBV6-5 to TRBJ1-1, with 11 bases identical to TRBD1. CDR1 is MNHEY and CDR2 is SVGAGI in the germline V gene. The CDR3 spans 15 residues. Trimming cost V 7 bases and J 8 bases; bases outside gene matches: 12. The CDR3 loop reads CASTKGGGTGGEAFF. DNA of the CDR3: TGTGCCAGCACTAAGGGGGGTGGGACAGGGGGAGAAGCTTTCTTT.

The table lists this clone with a few counts. V gene TRBV6-9 combines with J gene TRBJ2-1; 10 bases map to TRBD1. The CDR3 contains 14 residues. Per germline, CDR1 MNHGY and CDR2 SVAAGI. The CDR3 here is CADTPGQGYNEQFF. CDR3 sequence (DNA): TGTGCAGATACACCGGGACAGGGGTACAATGAGCAGTTCTTC.

V usage is TRBV19 and J usage is TRBJ2-1; the D is unclear. This CDR3 region has 12 residues. Trimming shortened V by 3 bases and J by 10 bases, and 10 bases separated the two germline ends. Germline lookup yields CDR1 LNHDA and CDR2 SQIVND (reference sequence). CDR3 bases: TGTGCCAGTAGTATGGGTATACAGGAGCAGTTCTTC. Translated, it gives CASSMGIQEQFF.

V is TRBV5-1 and J is TRBJ1-1; 8 bases are shared with TRBD1. The CDR3 covers 15 residues. The germline V gene encodes CDR1 SGHRS and CDR2 YFSETQ. With 0 bases clipped from V and 5 bases from J, the junction kept 6 bases outside the gene matches. CDR3 nucleotides: TGCGCCAGCAGCTTGGCCCAGGGGGCGTGGACTGAAGCTTTCTTT. As protein: CASSLAQGAWTEAFF.

The chain uses TRBV19 and TRBJ2-6; D is possibly TRBD2 (6 bases). Germline CDR1 LNHDA, CDR2 SQIVND (reference sequence). V lost 3 bases, J lost 2 bases, and 11 bases lay in between. There are 16 residues in the CDR3. This chain's CDR3 is CASSIGGIPGANVLTF. CDR3 in DNA: TGTGCCAGTAGTATCGGCGGGATCCCTGGGGCCAACGTCCTGACTTTC.

V usage is TRBV28 and J usage is TRBJ1-3, with 7 bases matching TRBD1. The CDR3 has 14 residues. Germline V gene sequence: CDR1 MDHEN, CDR2 SYDVKM. The V gene end was trimmed by 7 bases and the J gene end by 2 bases; junction bases not matched to a gene: 5. This CDR3 is CASNPTGTGNTIYF. The CDR3 DNA is TGTGCCAGCAACCCGACAGGGACTGGAAACACCATATATTTT.

The rearrangement links TRBV18 to TRBJ2-7; tentative D call: TRBD1 (7 bases). Trimming left V 3 bases short and J 7 bases short, with 10 bases between. Germline-derived CDR1 and CDR2 are KGHSH and LQKENI. The CDR3 sequence is 12 residues long. In DNA form, the CDR3 reads TGTGCCAGCTCACCCCAGGGGGGTGAGCAGTACTTC. Its translation: CASSPQGGEQYF.

There are a few counts of this clone. The chain has TRBV10-1 and TRBJ1-1; D is perhaps TRBD1 (6 bases). Germline V gene sequence: CDR1 WNHNN, CDR2 SYGVQD (reference sequence). The CDR3 is made up of 14 amino acids. V lost 6 bases and J 7 bases, leaving 18 bases between the germline ends. As DNA, the CDR3 is TGCGCCAGCAGCCCAACTGGACAGTATGTTGAAGCTTTCTTT. Its translation: CASSPTGQYVEAFF.